Listed here are 3 T cell receptor beta chains from one sample, sequenced in a study of blood T cell repertoires in COVID-19. Only in-frame clones appear in the TCRdb table, and some are missing; sequencing was by immunoSEQ multiplex PCR. The sample contains under 200,000 clones, 85% to 90% of which appear only once. Sequencing was carried out using peripheral blood. The receptors originated from a man aged 35 to 55 with active or convalescent COVID-19.

This chain links TRBV6-5 with TRBJ1-1; no definite D call. CDR1 and CDR2 (germline): MNHEY, SVGAGI. This CDR3 is 15 amino acids long. Trimming took 2 bases from V and 1 from J, leaving 11 bases between them. DNA of the CDR3: TGTGCCAGCAGTTACGCGGCCAGCCAGAACACTGAAGCTTTCTTT. It translates to CASSYAASQNTEAFF.

This clone was seen only once. This chain joins TRBV18 and TRBJ1-1, with a tentative D call TRBD1 (6 bases). The germline CDR1 and CDR2 sequences are KGHSH and LQKENI. The CDR3 covers 14 residues. With 3 bases removed from V and 4 bases from J, the gap between germline ends came to 12 bases. In nucleotides, the CDR3 is TGTGCCAGCTCACCTGGGCAGGGGTTCACTGAAGCTTTCTTT. As protein: CASSPGQGFTEAFF.

In DNA form, the CDR3 reads TGTGCCAGTAACCCCGAGGGTTTTAGCTCTGGAAACACCATATATTTT. Protein: CASNPEGFSSGNTIYF. V is TRBV19 and J is TRBJ1-3; no clear D. Looked up from germline, CDR1 is LNHDA and CDR2 is SQIVND (reference sequence). This CDR3 is built from 16 residues. With 7 bases removed from V and 0 bases from J, the gap between germline ends came to 16 bases.